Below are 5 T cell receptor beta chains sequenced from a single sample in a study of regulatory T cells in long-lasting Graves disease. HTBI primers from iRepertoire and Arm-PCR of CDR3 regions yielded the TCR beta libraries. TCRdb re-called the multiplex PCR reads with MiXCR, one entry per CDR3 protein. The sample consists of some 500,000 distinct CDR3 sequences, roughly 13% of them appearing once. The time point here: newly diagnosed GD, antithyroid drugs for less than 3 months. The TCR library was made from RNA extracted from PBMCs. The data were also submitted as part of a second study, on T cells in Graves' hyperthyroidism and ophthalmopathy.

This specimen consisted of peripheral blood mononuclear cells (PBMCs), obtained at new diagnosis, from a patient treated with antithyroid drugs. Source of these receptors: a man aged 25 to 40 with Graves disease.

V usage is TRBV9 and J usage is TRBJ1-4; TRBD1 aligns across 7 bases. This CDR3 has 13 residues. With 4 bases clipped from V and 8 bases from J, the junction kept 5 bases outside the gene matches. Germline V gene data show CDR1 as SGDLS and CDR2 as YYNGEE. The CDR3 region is CASSSRQGEKLFF. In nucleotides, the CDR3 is TGTGCCAGCAGCAGTAGACAGGGCGAAAAACTGTTTTTT.

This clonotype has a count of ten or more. The CDR3, as DNA: TGTGCCAGCACTGGGCCAGCCTACGAGCAGTACTTC. Translation gives CASTGPAYEQYF. The genes are TRBV6-1 and TRBJ2-7; D is ambiguous. The CDR3 is 12 residues long. The ends were cut back, 7 bases at V and 2 bases at J, with 9 bases in the middle. CDR1 and CDR2 (germline): MNHNS, SASEGT.

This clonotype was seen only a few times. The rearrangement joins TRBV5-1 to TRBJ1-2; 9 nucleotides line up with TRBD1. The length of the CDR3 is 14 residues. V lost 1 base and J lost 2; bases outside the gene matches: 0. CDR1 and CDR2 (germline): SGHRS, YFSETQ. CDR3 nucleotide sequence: TGCGCCAGCAGCTTGACAGGGGGCAACTATGGCTACACCTTC. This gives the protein CASSLTGGNYGYTF.

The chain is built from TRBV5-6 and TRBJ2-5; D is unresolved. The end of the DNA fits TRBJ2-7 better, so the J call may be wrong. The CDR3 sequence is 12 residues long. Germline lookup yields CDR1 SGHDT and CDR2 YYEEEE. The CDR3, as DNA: TGTGCCAGCAGCTTGGGTAGAACCGAGCAGTACTTC. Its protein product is CASSLGRTEQYF.

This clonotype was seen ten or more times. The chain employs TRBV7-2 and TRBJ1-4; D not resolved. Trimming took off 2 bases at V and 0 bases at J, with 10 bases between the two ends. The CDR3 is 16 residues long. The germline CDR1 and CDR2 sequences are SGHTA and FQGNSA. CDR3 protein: CASSLTRYATNEKLFF. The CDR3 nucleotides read TGTGCCAGCAGCTTAACTCGATATGCAACTAATGAAAAACTGTTTTTT.